This paragraph covers one TCR beta chain sequence. The sample is drawn from a study of cytomegalovirus exposure and HLA in healthy donors. Study details: A preliminary data release comprised tens of millions of unique TCRs obtained from HLA-typed donors.

The PCR used 60 Vbeta and 13 Jbeta primers. The protocol was immunoSEQ multiplex PCR, while the TCRdb copy is restricted to in-frame clones and leaves out a portion. The record lists approximately 51,000 clones, of which the ten most abundant hold about 24%. CDR1 is MNHNY, CDR2 SVGAGI, per germline (reference sequence). The CDR3 runs 15 residues. The V segment lost 2 bases and the J segment 5 bases; nucleotides outside the gene matches: 9. The sample was PBMCs. The J gene is TRBJ2-7, the V gene TRBV6-6; 7 bases agree with TRBD2. The sequence came from a man aged 40-49 years in good health and CMV-seropositive. The CDR3 sequence is CASSYPGEGGDEQYF. The CDR3 bases are TGTGCCAGCAGTTACCCGGGGGAGGGAGGCGACGAGCAGTACTTC.